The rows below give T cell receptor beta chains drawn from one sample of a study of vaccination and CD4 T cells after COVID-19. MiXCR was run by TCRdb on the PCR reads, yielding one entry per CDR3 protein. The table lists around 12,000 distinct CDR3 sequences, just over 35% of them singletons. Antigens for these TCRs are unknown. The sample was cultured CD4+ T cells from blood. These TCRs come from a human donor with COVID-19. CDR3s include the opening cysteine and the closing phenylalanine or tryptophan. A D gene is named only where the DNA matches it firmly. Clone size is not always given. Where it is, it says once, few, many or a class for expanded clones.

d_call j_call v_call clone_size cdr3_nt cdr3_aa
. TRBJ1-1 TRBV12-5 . TGTGCTAGTGCGCCCCCGGGTCAGCGGGGGGAAGCTTTCTTT CASAPPGQRGEAFF
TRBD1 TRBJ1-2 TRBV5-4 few TGTGCCAGCAGCCGGGGACAGTATTATGGCTACACCTTC CASSRGQYYGYTF
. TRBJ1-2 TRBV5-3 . TGTGCCAGCATCCTCCCTAACTATGGCTACACCTTC CASILPNYGYTF
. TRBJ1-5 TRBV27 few TGTGCCAGCAGTTTAATTTCGGGGATCGGCAATCAGCCCCAGCATTTT CASSLISGIGNQPQHF
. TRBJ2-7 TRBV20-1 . TGCAGTGCTAATGACGGCCTAGGGTACGAGCAGTACTTC CSANDGLGYEQYF
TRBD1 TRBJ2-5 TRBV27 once TGTGCCAGCAGTTTACAGACAGGGGGCGAGACCCAGTACTTC CASSLQTGGETQYF
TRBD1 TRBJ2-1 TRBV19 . TGTGCCAGTATGGAGATGTCGGGACAGGGGTACAATGAGCAGTTCTTC CASMEMSGQGYNEQFF
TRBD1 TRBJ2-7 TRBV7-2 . TGTGCCAGCAGCTTGGGGACAGGGCGATCCTACGAGCAGTACTTC CASSLGTGRSYEQYF
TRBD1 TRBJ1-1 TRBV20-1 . TGCAGTGCTAGAGATCCGCGACAGGGGTTGAACACTGAAGCTTTCTTT CSARDPRQGLNTEAFF
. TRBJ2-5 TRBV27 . TGTGCCAGCAGTTTATCGCCCGGGACTTTAGGGACCCAGTACTTC CASSLSPGTLGTQYF
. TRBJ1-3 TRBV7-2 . TGTGCCAGCAGCTCCGACGGCTCTGGAAACACCATATATTTT CASSSDGSGNTIYF
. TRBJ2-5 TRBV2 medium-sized TGTGCCAGCAGTTCAGGGGAGACCCAGTACTTC CASSSGETQYF
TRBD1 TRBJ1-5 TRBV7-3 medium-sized TGTGCCAGCAGCCCCTCAGGGGGAAATCAGCCCCAGCATTTT CASSPSGGNQPQHF
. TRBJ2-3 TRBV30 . TGTGCCTGGAGTGTCGAAGATACGCAGTATTTT CAWSVEDTQYF
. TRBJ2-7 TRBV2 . TGTGCCAGCAGTGAAGTGGCAGGGTATGCCGAGCAGTACTTC CASSEVAGYAEQYF
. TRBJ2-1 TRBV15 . TGTGCCACGGCCGGACAAACGCGGGATGAGCAGTTCTTC CATAGQTRDEQFF
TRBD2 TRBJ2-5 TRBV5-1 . TGCGCCAGTATGACTAGCGGGGGGAAAAAAGAGACCCAGTACTTC CASMTSGGKKETQYF
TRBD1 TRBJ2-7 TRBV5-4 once TGTGCCAGCAGCCGAACAGGGGACACCTACGAGCAGTACTTC CASSRTGDTYEQYF
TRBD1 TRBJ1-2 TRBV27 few TGTGCCAGCAGACGTCCGGGACAGGGGGACTATGGCTACACCTTC CASRRPGQGDYGYTF
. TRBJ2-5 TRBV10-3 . TGTGCCATCAGTGAGTCGGCGGCGGAGACCCAGTACTTC CAISESAAETQYF
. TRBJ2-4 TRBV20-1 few TGCAGTGCTAGCGGGGGAGGAGCCAAAAACATTCAGTACTTC CSASGGGAKNIQYF
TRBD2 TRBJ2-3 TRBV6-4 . TGTGCCAGCAGTGTCCTAGCGGGGGGCACAGATACGCAGTATTTT CASSVLAGGTDTQYF
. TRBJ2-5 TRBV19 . TGTGCCAGTAGTTCGGACAGCATAAGAGGAGAGACCCAGTACTTC CASSSDSIRGETQYF
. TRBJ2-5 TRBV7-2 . TGTGCCAGCAGCTTATCGCGAGCGGATTTAGAGACCCAGTACTTC CASSLSRADLETQYF
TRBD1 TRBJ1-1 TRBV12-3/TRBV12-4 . TGTGCCAGCAGTTTCGACCAGACAGGGCTGGACACTGAAGCTTTCTTT CASSFDQTGLDTEAFF
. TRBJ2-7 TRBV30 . TGTGCCTGGGAACAGGGTACCTACGAGCAGTACTTC CAWEQGTYEQYF
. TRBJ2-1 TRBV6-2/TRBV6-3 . TGTGCCAGCAGGAATGGATACAATGAGCAGTTCTTC CASRNGYNEQFF
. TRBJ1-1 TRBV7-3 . TGTGCCAGCAGCTTATCCTCAGACCAGAACACTGAAGCTTTCTTT CASSLSSDQNTEAFF
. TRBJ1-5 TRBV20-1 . TGCAGTGCTAGATACCCAAATCAGCCCCAGCATTTT CSARYPNQPQHF
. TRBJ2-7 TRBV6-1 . TGTGCCAGCTCGAGGGGACCCTACGAGCAGTACTTC CASSRGPYEQYF
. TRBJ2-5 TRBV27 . TGTGCCAGCAGCCGTACCTCGAATAGAGGGACCCAGTACTTC CASSRTSNRGTQYF
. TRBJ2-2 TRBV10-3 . TGTGCCATCAGTGAGTCAAACAGCCCGGGCGGGGAGCTGTTTTTT CAISESNSPGGELFF
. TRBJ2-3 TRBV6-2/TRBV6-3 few TGTGCCAGCAGGACAGACCTCACAGATACGCAGTATTTT CASRTDLTDTQYF
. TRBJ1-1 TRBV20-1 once TGCAGTGCTTATACAGGGTACTTGAACACTGAAGCTTTCTTT CSAYTGYLNTEAFF
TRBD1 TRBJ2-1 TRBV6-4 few TGTGCCAGCTCCCGGGACAGGGCCGGAGCGGAGCAGTTCTTC CASSRDRAGAEQFF
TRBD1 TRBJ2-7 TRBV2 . TGTGCCAGCAGTCGACAGGGTTTCAACGAGCAGTACTTC CASSRQGFNEQYF
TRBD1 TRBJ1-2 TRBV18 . TGTGCCAGCTCACCGGGACAGGGGCTAAACTATGGCTACACCTTC CASSPGQGLNYGYTF
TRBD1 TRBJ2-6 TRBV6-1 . TGTGCCACAAAGGGGGCCGTGGGCTCTGGGGCCAACGTCCTGACTTTC CATKGAVGSGANVLTF
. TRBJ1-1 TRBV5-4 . TGTGCCAGTGGGGAACAGTTGAACACTGAAGCTTTCTTT CASGEQLNTEAFF
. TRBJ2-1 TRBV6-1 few TGTGCCAGCAGACCCTCACGAGGGGCCGTCTCCTACAATGAGCAGTTCTTC CASRPSRGAVSYNEQFF
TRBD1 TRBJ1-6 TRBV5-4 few TGTGCCAGCAGCCTAGGACAGGGGAGCTCCTATAATTCACCCCTCCACTTT CASSLGQGSSYNSPLHF
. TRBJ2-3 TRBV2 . TGTGCCGGGAGGACGGAATACACAGATACGCAGTATTTT CAGRTEYTDTQYF
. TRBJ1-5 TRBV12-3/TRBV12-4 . TGTGCCAGCAGGGCCGCATATAGCAATCAGCCCCAGCATTTT CASRAAYSNQPQHF
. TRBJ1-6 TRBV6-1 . TGTGCCAGCAGTACCCCCGGGAGGGACCTCAATTCACCCCTCCACTTT CASSTPGRDLNSPLHF
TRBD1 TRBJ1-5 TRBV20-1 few TGCAGTGCTACCGTGACAGGGGGTCGCCAGCCCCAGCATTTT CSATVTGGRQPQHF
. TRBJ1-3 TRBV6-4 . TGTGCCAGCAGTCTCCAGGGGCTGAGTGGAAACACCATATATTTT CASSLQGLSGNTIYF
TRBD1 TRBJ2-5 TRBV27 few TGTGCCAGCAGTCCCCGGACAGGGCGGGAGACCCAGTACTTC CASSPRTGRETQYF
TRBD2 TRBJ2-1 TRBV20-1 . TGCAGTGCTCCCGGGAGCGGGGGCGGGCTCAATGAGCAGTTCTTC CSAPGSGGGLNEQFF
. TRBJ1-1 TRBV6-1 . TGTGCCAGCAGTGAATCGGGGGGGAACACTGAAGCTTTCTTT CASSESGGNTEAFF
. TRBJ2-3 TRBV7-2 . TGTGCCAGCAGCCCCGGATCGCGGACAACAGATACGCAGTATTTT CASSPGSRTTDTQYF
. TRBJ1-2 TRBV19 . TGTGCCAGTAGTCGTTCTGGCCGCATGGGGGCAGGGGGCTACACCTTC CASSRSGRMGAGGYTF
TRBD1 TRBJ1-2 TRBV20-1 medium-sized TGCAGGGGACAGGGGCACGGAGATGGCTACACCTTC CRGQGHGDGYTF
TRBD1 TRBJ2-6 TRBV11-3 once TGTGCCAGCAGCCCCGGAACAGGGGTTCTCTCTGGGGCCAACGTCCTGACTTTC CASSPGTGVLSGANVLTF
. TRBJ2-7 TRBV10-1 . TGCGCCAGCAGTGATCGGGATACCTACGATGGGCAGTACTTC CASSDRDTYDGQYF
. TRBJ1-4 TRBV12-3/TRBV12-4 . TGTGCCAGCAGTAGGGGTGGGGAAAAACTGTTTTTT CASSRGGEKLFF